This T cell receptor beta chain was captured by sequencing in a study of blood T cell repertoires in COVID-19. Study-wide background: The United States, Italy and Spain were the sources of the acute and convalescent COVID-19 samples. PBMCs, B-cell-depleted T cells, or T cells provided the cDNA or gDNA that made up the material.

This CDR3 spans 15 amino acids. V lost 1 base, J lost 0 bases, and 9 bases lay in between. Per germline, CDR1 SGHAT and CDR2 FQNNGV. Per the study methods: Nucleated cell counts were estimated from reference gene primer amplification. This table comes from immunoSEQ multiplex PCR, and its TCRdb copy is limited to in-frame clones, with some not included. V, J and clone size are taken as reported in that table, and D and trimming were inferred from the DNA itself. The sample contains approximately 210,000 clones, 85% to 90% of which appear only once. The TCR sequence derives from a man aged 45-65 years with COVID-19, enrolled during active disease. The sequencing input was peripheral blood. The chain is built from TRBV11-2 and TRBJ2-5; D perhaps matches TRBD2 (5 bases). CDR3 DNA sequence: TGTGCCAGCAGCTTAGGTATCGGGAACCAAGAGACCCAGTACTTC. This codes for CASSLGIGNQETQYF.